This T cell receptor (beta chain) was recovered during a study of T cell responses to AZD1222 COVID-19 vaccine. V lost 6 bases, J lost 0 bases, and 9 bases lay in between. This CDR3 region has 14 residues. Germline-derived CDR1 and CDR2 are MNHEY and SMNVEV (reference sequence). Pooling of second doses given at about 4 or about 12 weeks was done. Using immunoSEQ multiplex PCR, the repertoire was profiled, and TCRdb retains in-frame clones only, with some absent. The profile shows 140,000 to 150,000 clones, about 91% of them singletons. This receptor was identified in an adult who received the AZD1222 COVID-19 vaccine. The rearrangement joins TRBV27 to TRBJ1-5, with D unresolved. The sequencing used peripheral blood, collected 28 days after the second AZD1222 dose. CDR3 bases: TGTGCCAGCAGACCCACCTATAGCAATCAGCCCCAGCATTTT. Protein: CASRPTYSNQPQHF.